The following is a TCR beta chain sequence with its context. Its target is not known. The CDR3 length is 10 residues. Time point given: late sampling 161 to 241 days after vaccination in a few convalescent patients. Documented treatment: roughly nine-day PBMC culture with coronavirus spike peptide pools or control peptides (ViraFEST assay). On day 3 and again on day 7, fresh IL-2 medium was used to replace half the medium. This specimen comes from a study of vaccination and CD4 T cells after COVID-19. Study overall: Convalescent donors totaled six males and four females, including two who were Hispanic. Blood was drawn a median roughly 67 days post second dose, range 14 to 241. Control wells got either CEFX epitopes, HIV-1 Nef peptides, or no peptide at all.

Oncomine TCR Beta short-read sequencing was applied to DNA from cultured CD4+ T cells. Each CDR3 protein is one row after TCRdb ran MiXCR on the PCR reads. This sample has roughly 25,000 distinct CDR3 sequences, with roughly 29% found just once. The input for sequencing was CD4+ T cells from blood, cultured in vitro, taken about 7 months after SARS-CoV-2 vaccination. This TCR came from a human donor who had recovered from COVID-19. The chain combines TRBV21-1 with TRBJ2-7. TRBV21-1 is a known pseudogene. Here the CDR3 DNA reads TGTGCCAGCAGCAGGGACGAGCAGTACTTC. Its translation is CASSRDEQYF.